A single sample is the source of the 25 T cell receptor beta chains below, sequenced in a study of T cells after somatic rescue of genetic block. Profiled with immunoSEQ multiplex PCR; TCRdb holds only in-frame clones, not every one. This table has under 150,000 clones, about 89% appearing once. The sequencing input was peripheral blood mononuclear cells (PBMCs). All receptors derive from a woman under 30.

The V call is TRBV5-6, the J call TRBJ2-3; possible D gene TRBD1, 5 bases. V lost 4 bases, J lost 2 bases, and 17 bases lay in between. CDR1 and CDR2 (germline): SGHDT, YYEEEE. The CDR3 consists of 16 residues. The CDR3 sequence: CASSPDSYTTTDTQYF. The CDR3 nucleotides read TGTGCCAGCAGCCCAGACAGCTATACCACCACAGATACGCAGTATTTT. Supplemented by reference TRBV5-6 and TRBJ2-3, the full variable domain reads DAGVTQSPTHLIKTRGQQVTLRCSPKSGHDTVSWYQQALGQGPQFIFQYYEEEERQRGNFPDRFSGHQFPNYSSELNVNALLLGDSALYLCASSPDSYTTTDTQYFGPGTRLTVL.

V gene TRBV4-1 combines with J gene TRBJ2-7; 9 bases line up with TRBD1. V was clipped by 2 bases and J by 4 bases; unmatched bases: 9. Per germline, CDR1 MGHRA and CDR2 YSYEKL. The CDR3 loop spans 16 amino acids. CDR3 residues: CASSQLPTGGAYEQYF. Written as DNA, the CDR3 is TGCGCCAGCAGCCAACTACCGACAGGGGGGGCTTACGAGCAGTACTTC.

CDR3 region: CASSWGTADDTEAFF. In DNA, the CDR3 is TGCGCCAGCAGCTGGGGGACGGCCGATGACACTGAAGCTTTCTTT. J is TRBJ1-1 and V is TRBV5-1, with D tentatively TRBD1 (5 bases). The CDR3 length is 15 residues. Trimming shortened V by 3 bases and J by 3 bases, and 15 bases separated the two germline ends. Germline V lookup: CDR1 SGHRS, CDR2 YFSETQ.

The CDR3, as DNA: TGTGCCAGCAGCTTAGGAAGGACAATGAACGAGCAGTACTTC. Its translation is CASSLGRTMNEQYF. This sequence joins TRBV7-6 and TRBJ2-7, with D maybe TRBD1 (5 bases). Germline CDR1 is SGHVS and CDR2 is FNYEAQ. The CDR3 spans 14 residues. Between the trimmed V and J ends, which lost 1 base and 5 bases, there was a span of 12 bases.

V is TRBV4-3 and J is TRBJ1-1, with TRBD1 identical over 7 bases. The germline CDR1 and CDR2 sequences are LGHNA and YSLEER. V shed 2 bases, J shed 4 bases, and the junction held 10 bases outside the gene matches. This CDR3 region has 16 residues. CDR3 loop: CASSQNRGNWGTEAFF. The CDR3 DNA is TGCGCCAGCAGCCAAAACAGGGGAAATTGGGGCACTGAAGCTTTCTTT.

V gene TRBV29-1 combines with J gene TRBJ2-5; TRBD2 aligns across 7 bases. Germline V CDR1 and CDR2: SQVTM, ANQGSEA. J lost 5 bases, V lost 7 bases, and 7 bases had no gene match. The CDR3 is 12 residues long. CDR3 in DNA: TGCAGCGCAGTCCCGCGGGGGGAGACCCAGTACTTC. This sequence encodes CSAVPRGETQYF.

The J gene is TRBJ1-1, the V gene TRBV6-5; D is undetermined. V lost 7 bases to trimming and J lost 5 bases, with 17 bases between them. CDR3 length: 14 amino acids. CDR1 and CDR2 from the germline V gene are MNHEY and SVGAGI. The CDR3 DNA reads TGTGCCAGCAACTCTCCCAGGCGGGGTACTGAAGCTTTCTTT. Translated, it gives CASNSPRRGTEAFF.

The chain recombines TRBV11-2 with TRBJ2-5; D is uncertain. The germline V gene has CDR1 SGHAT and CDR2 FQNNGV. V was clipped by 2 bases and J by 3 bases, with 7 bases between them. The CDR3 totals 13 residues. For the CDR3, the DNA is TGTGCCAGCAGCTTAAGCCTGGAAGAGACCCAGTACTTC. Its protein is CASSLSLEETQYF.

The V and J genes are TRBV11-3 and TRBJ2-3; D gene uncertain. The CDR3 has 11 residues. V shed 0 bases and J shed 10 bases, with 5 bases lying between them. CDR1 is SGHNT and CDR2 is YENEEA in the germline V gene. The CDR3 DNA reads TGTGCCAGCAGCTTAGATCGGGCGCAGTATTTT. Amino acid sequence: CASSLDRAQYF.

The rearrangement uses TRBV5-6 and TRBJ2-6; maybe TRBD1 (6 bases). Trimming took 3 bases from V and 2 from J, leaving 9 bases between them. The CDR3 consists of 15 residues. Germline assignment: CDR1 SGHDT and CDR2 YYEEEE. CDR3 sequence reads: CASSYRVAGANVLTF. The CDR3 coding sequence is TGTGCCAGCAGCTACAGGGTCGCTGGGGCCAACGTCCTGACTTTC.

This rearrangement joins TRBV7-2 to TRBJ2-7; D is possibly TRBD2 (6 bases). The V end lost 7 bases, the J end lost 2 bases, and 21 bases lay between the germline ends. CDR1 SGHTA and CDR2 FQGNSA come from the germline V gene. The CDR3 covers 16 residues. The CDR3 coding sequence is TGTGCCAGCACCCAAGGGTGGAGGGGTGGCACCTACGAGCAGTACTTC. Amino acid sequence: CASTQGWRGGTYEQYF.

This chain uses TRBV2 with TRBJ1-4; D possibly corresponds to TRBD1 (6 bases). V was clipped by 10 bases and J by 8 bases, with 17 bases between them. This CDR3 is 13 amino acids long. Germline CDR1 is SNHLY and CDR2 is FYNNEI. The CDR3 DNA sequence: TGTGCCACAGGGGACCCAATGCGCGAAAAACTGTTTTTT. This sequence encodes CATGDPMREKLFF.

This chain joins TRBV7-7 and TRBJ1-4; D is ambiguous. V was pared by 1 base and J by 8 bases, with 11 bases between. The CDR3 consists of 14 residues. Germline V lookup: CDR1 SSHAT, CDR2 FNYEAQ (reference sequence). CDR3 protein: CASSLGRLTEKLFF. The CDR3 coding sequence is TGTGCCAGCAGCTTAGGCAGGCTTACCGAAAAACTGTTTTTT.

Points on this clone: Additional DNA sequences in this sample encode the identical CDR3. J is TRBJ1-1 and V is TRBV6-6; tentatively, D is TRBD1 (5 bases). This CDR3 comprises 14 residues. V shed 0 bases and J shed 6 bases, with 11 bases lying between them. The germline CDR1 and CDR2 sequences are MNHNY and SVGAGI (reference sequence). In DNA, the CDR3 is TGTGCCAGCAGTTACTCGGGTCAGGGAGCTGAAGCTTTCTTT. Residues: CASSYSGQGAEAFF.

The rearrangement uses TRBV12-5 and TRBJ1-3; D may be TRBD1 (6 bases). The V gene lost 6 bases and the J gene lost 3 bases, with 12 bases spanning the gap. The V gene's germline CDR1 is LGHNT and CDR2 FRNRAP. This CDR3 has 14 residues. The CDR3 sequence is CASGSGAGGNTIYF. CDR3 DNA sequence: TGTGCTAGTGGCTCGGGGGCAGGTGGAAACACCATATATTTT.

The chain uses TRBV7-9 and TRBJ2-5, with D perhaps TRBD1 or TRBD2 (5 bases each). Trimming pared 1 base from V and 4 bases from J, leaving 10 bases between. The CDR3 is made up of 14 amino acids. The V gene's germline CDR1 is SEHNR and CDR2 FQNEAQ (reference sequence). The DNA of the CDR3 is TGTGCCAGCAGCTTAGTGGCAGGGAGAGAGACCCAGTACTTC. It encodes CASSLVAGRETQYF.

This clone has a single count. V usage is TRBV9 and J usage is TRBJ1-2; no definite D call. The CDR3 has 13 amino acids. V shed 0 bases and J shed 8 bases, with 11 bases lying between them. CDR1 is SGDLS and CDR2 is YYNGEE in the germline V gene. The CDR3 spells CASSVGAGQGYTF. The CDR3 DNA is TGTGCCAGCAGCGTAGGGGCCGGGCAGGGCTACACCTTC.

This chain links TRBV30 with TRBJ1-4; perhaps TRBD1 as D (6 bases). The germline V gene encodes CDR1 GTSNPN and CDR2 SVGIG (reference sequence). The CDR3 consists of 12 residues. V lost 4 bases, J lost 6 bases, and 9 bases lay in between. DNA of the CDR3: TGTGCCTGGAACAGGGTGGATGAAAAACTGTTTTTT. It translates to CAWNRVDEKLFF.

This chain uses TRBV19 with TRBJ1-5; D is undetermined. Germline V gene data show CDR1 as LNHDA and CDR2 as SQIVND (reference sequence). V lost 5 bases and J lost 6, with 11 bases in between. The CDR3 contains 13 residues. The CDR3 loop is CASSVDWFQPQHF. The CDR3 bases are TGTGCCAGTAGTGTGGACTGGTTTCAGCCCCAGCATTTT.

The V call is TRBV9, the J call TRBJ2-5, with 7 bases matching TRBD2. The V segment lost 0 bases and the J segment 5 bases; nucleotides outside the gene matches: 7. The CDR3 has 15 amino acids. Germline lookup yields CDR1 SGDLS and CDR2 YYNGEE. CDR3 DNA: TGTGCCAGCAGCGTAGCCCCGACTAGCAGGGAGACCCAGTACTTC. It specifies CASSVAPTSRETQYF. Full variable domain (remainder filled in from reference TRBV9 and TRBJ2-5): DSGVTQTPKHLITATGQRVTLRCSPRSGDLSVYWYQQSLDQGLQFLIQYYNGEERAKGNILERFSAQQFPDLHSELNLSSLELGDSALYFCASSVAPTSRETQYFGPGTRLLVL.

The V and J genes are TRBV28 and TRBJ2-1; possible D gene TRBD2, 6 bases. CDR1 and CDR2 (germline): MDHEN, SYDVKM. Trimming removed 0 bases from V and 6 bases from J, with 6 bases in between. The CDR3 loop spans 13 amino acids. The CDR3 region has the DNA TGTGCCAGCAGTTTATGGGGAGGCAATGAGCAGTTCTTC. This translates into CASSLWGGNEQFF. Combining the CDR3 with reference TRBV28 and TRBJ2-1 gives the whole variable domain DVKVTQSSRYLVKRTGEKVFLECVQDMDHENMFWYRQDPGLGLRLIYFSYDVKMKEKGDIPEGYSVSREKKERFSLILESASTNQTSMYLCASSLWGGNEQFFGPGTRLTVL.

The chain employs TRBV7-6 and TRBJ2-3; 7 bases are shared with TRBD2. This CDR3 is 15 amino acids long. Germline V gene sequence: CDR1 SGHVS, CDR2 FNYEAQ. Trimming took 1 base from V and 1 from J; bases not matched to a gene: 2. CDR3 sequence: CASSLGGRGTDTQYF. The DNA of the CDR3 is TGTGCCAGCAGCTTAGGGGGGAGGGGCACAGATACGCAGTATTTT. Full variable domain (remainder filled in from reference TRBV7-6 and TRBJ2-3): GAGVSQSPRYKVTKRGQDVALRCDPISGHVSLYWYRQALGQGPEFLTYFNYEAQQDKSGLPNDRFSAERPEGSISTLTIQRTEQRDSAMYRCASSLGGRGTDTQYFGPGTRLTVL.

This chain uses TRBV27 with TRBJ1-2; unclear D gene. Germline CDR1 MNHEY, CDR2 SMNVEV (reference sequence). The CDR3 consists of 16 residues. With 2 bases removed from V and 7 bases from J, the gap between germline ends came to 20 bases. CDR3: CASSLTGAAASGGYTF. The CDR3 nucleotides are TGTGCCAGCAGTTTAACTGGCGCAGCGGCGAGTGGTGGCTACACCTTC.

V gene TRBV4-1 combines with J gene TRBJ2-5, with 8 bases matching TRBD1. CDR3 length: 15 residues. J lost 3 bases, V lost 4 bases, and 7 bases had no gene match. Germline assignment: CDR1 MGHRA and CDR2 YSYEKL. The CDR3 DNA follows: TGCGCCAGCAGCCCCCACGGGACAGGCGAAGAGACCCAGTACTTC. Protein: CASSPHGTGEETQYF.

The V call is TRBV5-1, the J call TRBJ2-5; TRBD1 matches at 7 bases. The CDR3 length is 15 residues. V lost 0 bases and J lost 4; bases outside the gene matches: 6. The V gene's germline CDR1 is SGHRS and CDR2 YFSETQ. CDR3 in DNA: TGCGCCAGCAGCTTGGGGACAGGAAGGGGAGAGACCCAGTACTTC. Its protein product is CASSLGTGRGETQYF.